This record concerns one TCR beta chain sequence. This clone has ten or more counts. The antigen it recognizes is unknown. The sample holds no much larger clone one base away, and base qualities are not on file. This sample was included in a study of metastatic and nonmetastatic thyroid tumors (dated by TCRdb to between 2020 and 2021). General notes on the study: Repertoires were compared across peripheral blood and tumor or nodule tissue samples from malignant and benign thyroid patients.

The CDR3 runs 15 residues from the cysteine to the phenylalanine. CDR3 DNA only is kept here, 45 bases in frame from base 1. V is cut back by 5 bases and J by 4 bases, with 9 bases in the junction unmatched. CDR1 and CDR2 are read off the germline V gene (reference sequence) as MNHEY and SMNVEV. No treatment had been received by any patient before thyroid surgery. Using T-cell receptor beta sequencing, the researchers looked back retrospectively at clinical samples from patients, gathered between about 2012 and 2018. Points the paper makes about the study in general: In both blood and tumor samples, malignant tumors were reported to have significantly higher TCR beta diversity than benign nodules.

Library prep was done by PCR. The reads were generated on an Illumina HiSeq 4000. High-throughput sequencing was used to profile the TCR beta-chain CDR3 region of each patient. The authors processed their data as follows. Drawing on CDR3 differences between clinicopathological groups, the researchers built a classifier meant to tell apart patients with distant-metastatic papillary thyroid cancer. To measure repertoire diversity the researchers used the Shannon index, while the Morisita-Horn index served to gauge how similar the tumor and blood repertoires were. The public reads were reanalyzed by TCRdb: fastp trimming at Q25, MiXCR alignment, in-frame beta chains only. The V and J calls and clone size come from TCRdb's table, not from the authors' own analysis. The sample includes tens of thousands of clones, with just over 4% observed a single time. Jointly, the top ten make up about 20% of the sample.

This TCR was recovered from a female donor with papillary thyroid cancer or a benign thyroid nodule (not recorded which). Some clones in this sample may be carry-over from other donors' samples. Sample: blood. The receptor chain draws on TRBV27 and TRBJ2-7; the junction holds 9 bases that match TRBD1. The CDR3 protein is CASSITGGPQYEQYF. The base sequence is TGTGCCAGCAGTATAACAGGGGGCCCCCAGTACGAGCAGTACTTC.